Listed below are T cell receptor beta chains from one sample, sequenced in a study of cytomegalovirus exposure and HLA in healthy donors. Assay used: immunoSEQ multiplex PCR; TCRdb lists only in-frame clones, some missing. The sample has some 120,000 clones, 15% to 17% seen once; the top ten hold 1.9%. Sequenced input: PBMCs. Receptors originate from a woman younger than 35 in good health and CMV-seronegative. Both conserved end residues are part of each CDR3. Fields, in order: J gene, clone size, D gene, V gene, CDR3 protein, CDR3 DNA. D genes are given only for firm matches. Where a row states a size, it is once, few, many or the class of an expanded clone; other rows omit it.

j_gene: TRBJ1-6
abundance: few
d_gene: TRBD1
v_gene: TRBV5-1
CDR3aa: CASSLLGQGDSPLHF
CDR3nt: TGCGCCAGCAGCTTGCTGGGACAGGGGGATTCACCCCTCCACTTT

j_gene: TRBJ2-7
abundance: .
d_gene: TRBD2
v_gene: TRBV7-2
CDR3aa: CASGQRGAYEQYF
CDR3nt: TGTGCCAGCGGGCAGCGGGGGGCCTACGAGCAGTACTTC

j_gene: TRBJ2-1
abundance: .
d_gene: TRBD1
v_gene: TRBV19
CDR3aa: CASRDSGTGYNEQFF
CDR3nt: TGTGCCAGTAGAGACTCCGGGACAGGATACAATGAGCAGTTCTTC

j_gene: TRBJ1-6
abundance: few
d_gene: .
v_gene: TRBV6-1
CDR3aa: CASSATLGGGLALHF
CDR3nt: TGTGCCAGCAGTGCAACCCTTGGCGGTGGATTGGCCCTCCACTTT

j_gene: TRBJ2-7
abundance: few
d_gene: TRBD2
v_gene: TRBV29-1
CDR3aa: CSVVPRQAGIYEQYF
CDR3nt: TGCAGCGTCGTACCTAGACAAGCGGGAATATACGAGCAGTACTTC

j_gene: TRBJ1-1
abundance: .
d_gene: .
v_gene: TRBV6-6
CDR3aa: CASRIGNTEAFF
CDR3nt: TGTGCCAGCAGAATCGGGAACACTGAAGCTTTCTTT

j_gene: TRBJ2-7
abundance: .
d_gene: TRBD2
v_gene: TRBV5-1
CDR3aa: CASSPGLAGGHGYEQYF
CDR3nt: TGCGCCAGCAGCCCAGGACTAGCGGGAGGGCACGGCTACGAGCAGTACTTC

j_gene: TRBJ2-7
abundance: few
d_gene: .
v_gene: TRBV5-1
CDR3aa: CASSFSSDSYEQYF
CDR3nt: TGCGCCAGCAGCTTCTCTAGCGACTCCTACGAGCAGTACTTC

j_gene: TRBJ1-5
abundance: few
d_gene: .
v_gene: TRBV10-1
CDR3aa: CASSESGDGQPQHF
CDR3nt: TGCGCCAGCAGTGAGTCAGGGGATGGTCAGCCCCAGCATTTT

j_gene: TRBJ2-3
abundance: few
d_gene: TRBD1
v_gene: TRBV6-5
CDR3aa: CASGLTGSTDTQYF
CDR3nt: TGTGCCAGCGGACTGACAGGGAGCACAGATACGCAGTATTTT

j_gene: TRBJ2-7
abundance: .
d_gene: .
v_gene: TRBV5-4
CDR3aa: CASSLDYEQYF
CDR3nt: TGTGCCAGCAGTTTAGATTACGAGCAGTACTTC

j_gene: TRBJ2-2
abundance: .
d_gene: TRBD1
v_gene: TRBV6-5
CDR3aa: CASSYNDRGTGELFF
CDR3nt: TGTGCCAGCAGTTACAATGACAGGGGGACCGGGGAGCTGTTTTTT

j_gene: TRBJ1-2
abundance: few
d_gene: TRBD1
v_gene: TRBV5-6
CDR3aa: CASSLKGQGGYGYTF
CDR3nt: TGTGCCAGCAGCTTGAAGGGACAGGGTGGCTATGGCTACACCTTC

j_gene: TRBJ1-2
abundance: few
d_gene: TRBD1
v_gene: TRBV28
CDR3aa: CASSPPGQGRNGYTF
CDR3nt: TGTGCCAGCAGTCCCCCCGGACAGGGGAGAAATGGCTACACCTTC

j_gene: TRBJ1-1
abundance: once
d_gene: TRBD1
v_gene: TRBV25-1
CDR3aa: CASSGDRGKVVPEAFF
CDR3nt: TGTGCCAGCAGTGGGGACAGGGGAAAGGTTGTCCCTGAAGCTTTCTTT

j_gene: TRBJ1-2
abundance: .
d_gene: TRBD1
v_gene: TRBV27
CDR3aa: CASSSQGRGGSNKRDYGYTF
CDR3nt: TGTGCCAGCAGCTCGCAGGGCAGAGGGGGCTCAAACAAAAGGGACTATGGCTACACCTTC

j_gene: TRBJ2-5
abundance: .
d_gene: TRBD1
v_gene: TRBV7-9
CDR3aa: CASSLRTGGMETQYF
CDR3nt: TGTGCCAGCAGCTTAAGGACAGGGGGTATGGAGACCCAGTACTTC